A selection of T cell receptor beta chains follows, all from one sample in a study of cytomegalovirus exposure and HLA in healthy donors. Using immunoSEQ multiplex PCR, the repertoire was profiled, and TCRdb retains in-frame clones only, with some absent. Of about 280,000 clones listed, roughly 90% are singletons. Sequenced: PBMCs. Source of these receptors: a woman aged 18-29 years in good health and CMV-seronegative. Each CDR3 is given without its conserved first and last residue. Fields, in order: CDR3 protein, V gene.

CDR3: ASSVPSGSHIQY
V: TRBV7-2

CDR3: ASGTSGSEQF
V: TRBV28

CDR3: ATSWGQNTDTQY
V: TRBV15

CDR3: ASSLTQQGPYGYT
V: TRBV7-2

CDR3: ASSPYRQSTEQY
V: TRBV4-3

CDR3: ASDEKTAAPGGSNEQY
V: TRBV10-1

CDR3: ASRIGTGGYGYT
V: TRBV6-1

CDR3: ASSFGAPPEDRGRRNQPQH
V: TRBV28

CDR3: ASRLTGFSQPQH
V: TRBV2

CDR3: ASSVDGEGREKLF
V: TRBV9

CDR3: ASSISWTSGRPDTQY
V: TRBV14

CDR3: ASSVGGIGSPLH
V: TRBV7-9

CDR3: VRSLVRRALGEEQY
V: TRBV7-5

CDR3: ASSFRPGLAGGLRDTGELF
V: TRBV5-1

CDR3: ASLPGGGGGYT
V: TRBV6-5

CDR3: SVRQGLHEQY
V: TRBV29-1

CDR3: ASSYPGTIHEQF
V: TRBV6-5

CDR3: ASSPSGRSTYEQY
V: TRBV10-1

CDR3: ASSLDRGSSYEQY
V: TRBV5-4

CDR3: ASSRTGEGRAF
V: TRBV11-3

CDR3: ASSSSGTVGNTIY
V: TRBV27

CDR3: ASSASIREGSSYEQY
V: TRBV9

CDR3: ASRPPSGRARDEQF
V: TRBV27

CDR3: ASSVVRGGGTDTQY
V: TRBV11-1

CDR3: ASNPQGAYNEQF
V: TRBV27

CDR3: ASSSGQGSSYNSPLH
V: TRBV7-2

CDR3: ASSLRRAAEAF
V: TRBV7-9

CDR3: ASSQSSDGSYEQY
V: TRBV16

CDR3: ASSVGVGGSYEQY
V: TRBV9

CDR3: ASSPSTSTNH
V: TRBV28

CDR3: ASSYSIRETQY
V: TRBV6-5

CDR3: ASSFDTNTEAF
V: TRBV5-6

CDR3: ASSIDRGGEQY
V: TRBV19

CDR3: ASSLDRGSEAF
V: TRBV11-2

CDR3: ASSQTSAMPQY
V: TRBV5-1

CDR3: ASSPGNYGYT
V: TRBV7-9

CDR3: ASSPAGGSDEQY
V: TRBV28

CDR3: ASSQGPLSATNEKLF
V: TRBV4-1

CDR3: AIQASDNTGELF
V: TRBV10-3

CDR3: ASRTMGTGGYNEQY
V: TRBV28

CDR3: ASSYGRDEAF
V: TRBV6-6

CDR3: ASSQDKARGSGYT
V: TRBV4-3